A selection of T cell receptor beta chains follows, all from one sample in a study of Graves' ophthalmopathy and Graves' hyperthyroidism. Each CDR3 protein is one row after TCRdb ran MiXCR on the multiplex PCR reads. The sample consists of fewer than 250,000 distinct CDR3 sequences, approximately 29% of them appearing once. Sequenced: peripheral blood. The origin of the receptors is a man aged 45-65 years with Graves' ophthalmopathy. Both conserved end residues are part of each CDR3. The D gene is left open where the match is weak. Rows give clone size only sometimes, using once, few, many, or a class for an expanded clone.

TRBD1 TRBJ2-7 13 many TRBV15 CATSGTGAYEQYF TGTGCCACCAGCGGGACAGGGGCCTACGAGCAGTACTTC
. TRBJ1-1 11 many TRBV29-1 CSVLGKGEAFF TGCAGCGTCCTTGGAAAGGGGGAAGCTTTCTTT
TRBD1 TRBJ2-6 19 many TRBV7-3 CASSLLGGTGFGGANVLTF TGTGCCAGCAGCCTGCTCGGGGGGACAGGGTTTGGTGGGGCCAACGTCCTGACTTTC
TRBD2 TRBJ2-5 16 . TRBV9 CASSVVGAGGGETQYF TGTGCCAGCAGCGTAGTGGGGGCGGGAGGAGGAGAGACCCAGTACTTC
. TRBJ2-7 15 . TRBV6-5 CASSSLASRNIEQYF TGTGCCAGCAGTTCCCTCGCTAGCCGCAACATCGAGCAGTACTTC
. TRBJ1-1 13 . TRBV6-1 CASSEHSDTEAFF TGTGCCAGCAGTGAACATTCGGACACTGAAGCTTTCTTT
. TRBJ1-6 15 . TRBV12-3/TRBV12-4 CASSPRQVQNSPLHF TGTGCCAGCAGTCCCCGACAGGTCCAAAATTCACCCCTCCACTTT
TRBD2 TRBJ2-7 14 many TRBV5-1 CASSSTGLASEQYF TGCGCCAGCAGTTCAACGGGACTAGCTAGTGAGCAGTACTTC
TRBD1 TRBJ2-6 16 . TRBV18 CASRQGAVSGANVLTF TGTGCCAGCCGACAGGGGGCCGTCTCTGGGGCCAACGTCCTGACTTTC
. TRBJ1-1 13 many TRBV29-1 CSGDQGTNTEAFF TGCAGCGGGGACCAGGGCACGAACACTGAAGCTTTCTTT
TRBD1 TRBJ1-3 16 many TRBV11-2 CASSYAGTGTGNTIYF TGTGCCAGCAGCTACGCCGGGACAGGGACTGGAAACACCATATATTTT
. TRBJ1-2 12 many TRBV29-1 CSVWTVNYGYTF TGCAGCGTATGGACAGTAAACTATGGCTACACCTTC
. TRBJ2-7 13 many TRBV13 CASSFGQQYEQYF TGTGCCAGCAGCTTCGGGCAGCAATACGAGCAGTACTTC
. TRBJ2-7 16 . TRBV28 CASSQTSALLTYEQYF TGTGCCAGCAGTCAGACCAGCGCCTTACTAACCTACGAGCAGTACTTC
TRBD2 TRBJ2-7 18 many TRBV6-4 CASSRPPSGSPSSYEQYF TGTGCCAGCAGTAGGCCGCCTAGCGGGTCCCCTTCCTCCTACGAGCAGTACTTC
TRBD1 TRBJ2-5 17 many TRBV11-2 CASSPPGQGAGRETQYF TGTGCCAGCAGCCCGCCGGGACAGGGGGCAGGGAGAGAGACCCAGTACTTC
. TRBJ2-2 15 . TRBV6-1 CASSDGYPVTGELFF TGTGCCAGCAGTGACGGATACCCCGTGACCGGGGAGCTGTTTTTT
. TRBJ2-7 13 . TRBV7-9 CASSLKRAYEQYF TGTGCCAGCAGCTTAAAACGGGCCTACGAGCAGTACTTC
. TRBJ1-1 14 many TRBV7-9 CASSPRVKGTEAFF TGTGCCAGCAGCCCGAGGGTAAAGGGCACTGAAGCTTTCTTT
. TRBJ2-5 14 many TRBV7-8 CASSLAMGQETQYF TGTGCCAGCAGCTTAGCGATGGGGCAAGAGACCCAGTACTTC
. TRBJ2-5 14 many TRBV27 CASSSAGVQEAQYF TGTGCCAGCAGTTCTGCCGGGGTACAAGAGGCCCAGTACTTC
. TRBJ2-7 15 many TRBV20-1 CSARPLLEGPYEQYF TGCAGTGCTAGGCCACTCCTGGAGGGCCCCTACGAGCAGTACTTC
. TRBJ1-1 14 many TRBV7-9 CASTSTGGGTEAFF TGTGCCAGCACCTCAACAGGCGGGGGCACTGAAGCTTTCTTT